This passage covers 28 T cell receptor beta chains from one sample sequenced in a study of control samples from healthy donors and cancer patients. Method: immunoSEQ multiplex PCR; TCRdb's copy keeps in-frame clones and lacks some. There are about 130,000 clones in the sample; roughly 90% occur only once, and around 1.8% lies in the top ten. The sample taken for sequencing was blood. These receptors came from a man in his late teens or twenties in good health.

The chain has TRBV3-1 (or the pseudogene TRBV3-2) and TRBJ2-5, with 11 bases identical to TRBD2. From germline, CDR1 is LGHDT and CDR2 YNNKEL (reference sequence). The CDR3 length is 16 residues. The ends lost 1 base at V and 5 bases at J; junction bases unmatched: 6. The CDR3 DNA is TGTGCCAGCAGCCAAGGGACTAGCGGGTTGTTGGAGACCCAGTACTTC. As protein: CASSQGTSGLLETQYF.

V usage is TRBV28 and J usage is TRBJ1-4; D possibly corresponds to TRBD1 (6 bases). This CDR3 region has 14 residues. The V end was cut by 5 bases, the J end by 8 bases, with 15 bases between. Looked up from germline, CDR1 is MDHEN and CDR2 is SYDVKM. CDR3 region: CASSKGGKGEKLFF. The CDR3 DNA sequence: TGTGCCAGCAGTAAAGGGGGAAAGGGGGAAAAACTGTTTTTT.

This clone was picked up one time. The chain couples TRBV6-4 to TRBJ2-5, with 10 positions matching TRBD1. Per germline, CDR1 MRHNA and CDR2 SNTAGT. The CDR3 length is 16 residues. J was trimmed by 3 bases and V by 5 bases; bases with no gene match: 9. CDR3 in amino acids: CASSYIKDRGKETQYF. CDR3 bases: TGTGCCAGCAGTTACATAAAGGACAGGGGGAAAGAGACCCAGTACTTC.

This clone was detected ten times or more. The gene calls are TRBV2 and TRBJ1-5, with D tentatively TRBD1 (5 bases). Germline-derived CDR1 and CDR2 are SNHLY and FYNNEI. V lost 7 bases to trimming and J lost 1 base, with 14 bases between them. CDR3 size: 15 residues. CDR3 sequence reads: CASKKTGASNQPQHF. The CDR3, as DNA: TGTGCCAGCAAAAAAACTGGGGCGAGCAATCAGCCCCAGCATTTT.

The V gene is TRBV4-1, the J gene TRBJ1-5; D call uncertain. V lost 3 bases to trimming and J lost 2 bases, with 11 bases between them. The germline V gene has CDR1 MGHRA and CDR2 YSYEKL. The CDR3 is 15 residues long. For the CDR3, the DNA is TGCGCCAGCAGCCAGGGCGCCAGTGGCAATCAGCCCCAGCATTTT. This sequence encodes CASSQGASGNQPQHF.

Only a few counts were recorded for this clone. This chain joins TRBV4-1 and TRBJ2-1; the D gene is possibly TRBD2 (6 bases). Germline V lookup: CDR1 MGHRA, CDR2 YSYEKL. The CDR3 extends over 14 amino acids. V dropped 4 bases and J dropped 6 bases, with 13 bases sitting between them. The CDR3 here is CASSPWGVSNEQFF. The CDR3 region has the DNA TGCGCCAGCAGCCCCTGGGGGGTCAGCAATGAGCAGTTCTTC.

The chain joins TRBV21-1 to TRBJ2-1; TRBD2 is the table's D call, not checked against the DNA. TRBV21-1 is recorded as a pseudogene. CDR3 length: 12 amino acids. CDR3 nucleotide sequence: TGTTTGGTTACGGGAGATCGAAATGAGCAGTTCTTC. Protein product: CLVTGDRNEQFF.

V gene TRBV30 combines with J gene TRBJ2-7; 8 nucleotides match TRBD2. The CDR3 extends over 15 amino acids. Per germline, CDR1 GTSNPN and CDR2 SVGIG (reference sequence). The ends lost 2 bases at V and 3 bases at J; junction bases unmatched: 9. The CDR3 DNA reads TGTGCCTGGAGTTTTTCGGGGCTAGCGGGCTACGAGCAGTACTTC. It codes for CAWSFSGLAGYEQYF. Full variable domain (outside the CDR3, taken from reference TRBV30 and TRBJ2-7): SQTIHQWPATLVQPVGSPLSLECTVEGTSNPNLYWYRQAAGRGLQLLFYSVGIGQISSEVPQNLSASRPQDRQFILSSKKLLLSDSGFYLCAWSFSGLAGYEQYFGPGTRLTVT.

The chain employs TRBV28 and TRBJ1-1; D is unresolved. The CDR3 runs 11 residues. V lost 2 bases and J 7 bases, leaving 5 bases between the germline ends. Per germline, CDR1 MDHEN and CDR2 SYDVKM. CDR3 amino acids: CASSLQYEAFF. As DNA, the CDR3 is TGTGCCAGCAGTTTACAGTATGAAGCTTTCTTT. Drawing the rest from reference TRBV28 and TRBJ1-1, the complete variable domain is DVKVTQSSRYLVKRTGEKVFLECVQDMDHENMFWYRQDPGLGLRLIYFSYDVKMKEKGDIPEGYSVSREKKERFSLILESASTNQTSMYLCASSLQYEAFFGQGTRLTVV.

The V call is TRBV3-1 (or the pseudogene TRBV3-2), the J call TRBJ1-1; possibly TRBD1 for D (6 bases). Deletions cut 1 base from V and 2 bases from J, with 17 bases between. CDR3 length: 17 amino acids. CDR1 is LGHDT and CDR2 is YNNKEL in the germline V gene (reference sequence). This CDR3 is CASSQVLGGARNTEAFF. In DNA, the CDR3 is TGTGCCAGCAGCCAAGTTCTAGGGGGGGCCCGAAACACTGAAGCTTTCTTT.

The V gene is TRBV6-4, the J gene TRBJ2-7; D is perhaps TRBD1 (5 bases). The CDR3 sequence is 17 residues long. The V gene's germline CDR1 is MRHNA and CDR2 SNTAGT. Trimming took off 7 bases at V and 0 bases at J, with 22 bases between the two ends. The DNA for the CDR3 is TGTGCCAGCACACACCCCGAGGACAAGAAGGACTCCTACGAGCAGTACTTC. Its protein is CASTHPEDKKDSYEQYF.

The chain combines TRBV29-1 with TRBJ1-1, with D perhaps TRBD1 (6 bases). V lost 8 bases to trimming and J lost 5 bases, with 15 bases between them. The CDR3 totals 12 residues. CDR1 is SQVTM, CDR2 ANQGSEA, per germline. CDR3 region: CSTRQAGTEAFF. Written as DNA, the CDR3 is TGCAGCACGAGACAGGCCGGGACTGAAGCTTTCTTT.

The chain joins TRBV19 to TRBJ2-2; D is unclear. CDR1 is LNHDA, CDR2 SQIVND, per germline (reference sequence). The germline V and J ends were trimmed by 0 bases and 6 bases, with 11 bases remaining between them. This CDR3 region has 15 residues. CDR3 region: CASSIERFTAGELFF. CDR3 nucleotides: TGTGCCAGTAGTATAGAAAGGTTTACGGCCGGGGAGCTGTTTTTT.

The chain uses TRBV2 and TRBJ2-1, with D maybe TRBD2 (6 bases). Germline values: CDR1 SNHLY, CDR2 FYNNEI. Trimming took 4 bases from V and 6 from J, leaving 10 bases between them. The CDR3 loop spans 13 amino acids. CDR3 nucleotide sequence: TGTGCCAGCAGTGGCACCGGGGGCAATGAGCAGTTCTTC. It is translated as CASSGTGGNEQFF.

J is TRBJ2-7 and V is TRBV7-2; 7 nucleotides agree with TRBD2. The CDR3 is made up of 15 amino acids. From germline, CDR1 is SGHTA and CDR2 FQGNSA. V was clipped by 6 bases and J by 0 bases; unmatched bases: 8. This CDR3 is CASSNNGGSSYEQYF. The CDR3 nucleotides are TGTGCCAGCAGTAATAACGGCGGGAGCTCCTACGAGCAGTACTTC.

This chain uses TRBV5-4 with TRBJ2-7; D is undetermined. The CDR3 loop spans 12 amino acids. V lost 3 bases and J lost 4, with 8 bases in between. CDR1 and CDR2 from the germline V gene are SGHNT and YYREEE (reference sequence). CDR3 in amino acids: CASSSLDYEQYF. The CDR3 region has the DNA TGTGCCAGCAGCTCTTTGGATTACGAGCAGTACTTC.

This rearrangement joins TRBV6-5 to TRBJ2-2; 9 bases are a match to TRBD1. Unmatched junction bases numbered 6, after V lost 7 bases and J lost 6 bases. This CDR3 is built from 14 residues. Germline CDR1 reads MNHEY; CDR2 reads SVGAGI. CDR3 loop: CASINRGRAGELFF. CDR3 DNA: TGTGCCAGCATCAACAGGGGGCGGGCCGGGGAGCTGTTTTTT.

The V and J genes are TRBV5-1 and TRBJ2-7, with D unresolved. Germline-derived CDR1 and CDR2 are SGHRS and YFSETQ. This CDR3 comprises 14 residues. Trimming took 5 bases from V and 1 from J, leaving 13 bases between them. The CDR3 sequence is CASSRLDPSYEQYF. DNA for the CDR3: TGCGCCAGCAGTCGGCTAGACCCTTCCTACGAGCAGTACTTC.

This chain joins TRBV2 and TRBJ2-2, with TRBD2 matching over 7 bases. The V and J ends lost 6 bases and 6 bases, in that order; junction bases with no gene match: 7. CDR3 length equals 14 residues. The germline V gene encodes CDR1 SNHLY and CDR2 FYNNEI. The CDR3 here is CASRPSGTAGELFF. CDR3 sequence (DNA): TGTGCCAGCAGACCGAGCGGGACCGCCGGGGAGCTGTTTTTT.

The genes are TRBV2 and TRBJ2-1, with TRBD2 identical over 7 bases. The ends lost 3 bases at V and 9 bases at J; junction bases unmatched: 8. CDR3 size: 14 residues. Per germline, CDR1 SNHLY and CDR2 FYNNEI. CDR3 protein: CASSEGGSSVEQFF. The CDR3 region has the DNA TGTGCCAGCAGTGAGGGCGGGAGTAGTGTTGAGCAGTTCTTC.

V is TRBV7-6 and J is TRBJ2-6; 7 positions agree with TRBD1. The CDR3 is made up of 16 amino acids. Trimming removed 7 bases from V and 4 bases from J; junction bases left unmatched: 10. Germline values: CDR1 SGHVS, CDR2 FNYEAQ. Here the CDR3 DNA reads TGTGCCAGCACCCTAACAGGGGAAGAAGGGGCCAACGTCCTGACTTTC. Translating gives CASTLTGEEGANVLTF.

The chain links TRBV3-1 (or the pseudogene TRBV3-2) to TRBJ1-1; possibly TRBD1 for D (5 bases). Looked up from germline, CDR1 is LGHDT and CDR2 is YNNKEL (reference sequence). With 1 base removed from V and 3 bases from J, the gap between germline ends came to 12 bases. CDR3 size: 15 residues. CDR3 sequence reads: CASSQAGREYTEAFF. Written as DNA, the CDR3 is TGTGCCAGCAGCCAAGCTGGCAGGGAGTACACTGAAGCTTTCTTT.

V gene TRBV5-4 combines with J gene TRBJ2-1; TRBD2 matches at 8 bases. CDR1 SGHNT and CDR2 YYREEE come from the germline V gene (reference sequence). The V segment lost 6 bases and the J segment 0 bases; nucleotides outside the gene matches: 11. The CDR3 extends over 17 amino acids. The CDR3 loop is CASTPRGGISSYNEQFF. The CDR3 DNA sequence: TGTGCCAGCACCCCTCGGGGGGGGATAAGCTCCTACAATGAGCAGTTCTTC. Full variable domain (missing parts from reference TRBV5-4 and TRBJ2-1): ETGVTQSPTHLIKTRGQQVTLRCSSQSGHNTVSWYQQALGQGPQFIFQYYREEENGRGNFPPRFSGLQFPNYSSELNVNALELDDSALYLCASTPRGGISSYNEQFFGPGTRLTVL.

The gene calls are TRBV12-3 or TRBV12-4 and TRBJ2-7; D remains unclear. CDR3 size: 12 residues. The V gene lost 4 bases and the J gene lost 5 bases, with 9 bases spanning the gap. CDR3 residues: CASSWTPDEQYF. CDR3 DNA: TGTGCCAGCAGTTGGACCCCGGACGAGCAGTACTTC.

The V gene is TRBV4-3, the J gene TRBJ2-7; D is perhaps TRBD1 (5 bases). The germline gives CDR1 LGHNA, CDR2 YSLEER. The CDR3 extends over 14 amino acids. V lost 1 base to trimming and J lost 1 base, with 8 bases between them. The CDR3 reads CASSQVTGSYEQYF. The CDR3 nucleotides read TGCGCCAGCAGCCAAGTCACAGGATCCTACGAGCAGTACTTC.

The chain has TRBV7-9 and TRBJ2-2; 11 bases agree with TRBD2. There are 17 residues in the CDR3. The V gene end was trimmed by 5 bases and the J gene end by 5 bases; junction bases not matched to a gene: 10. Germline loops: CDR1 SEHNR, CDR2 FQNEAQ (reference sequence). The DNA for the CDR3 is TGTGCCAGCAGCAAACGAACTAGCGGGAGATTAACCGGGGAGCTGTTTTTT. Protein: CASSKRTSGRLTGELFF.

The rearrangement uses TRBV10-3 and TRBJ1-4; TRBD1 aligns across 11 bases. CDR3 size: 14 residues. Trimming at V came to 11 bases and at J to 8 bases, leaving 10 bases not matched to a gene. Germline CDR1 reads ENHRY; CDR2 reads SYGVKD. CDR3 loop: CAVRTGGREEKLFF. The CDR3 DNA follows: TGTGCCGTTCGGACAGGGGGCAGAGAGGAAAAACTGTTTTTT.

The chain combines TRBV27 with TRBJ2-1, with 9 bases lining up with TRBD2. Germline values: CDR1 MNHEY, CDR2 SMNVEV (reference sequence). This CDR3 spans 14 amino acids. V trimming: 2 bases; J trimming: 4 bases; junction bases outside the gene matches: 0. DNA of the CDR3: TGTGCCAGCAGTTTAGCGGGAGGGTACAATGAGCAGTTCTTC. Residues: CASSLAGGYNEQFF.